A selection of T cell receptor beta chains follows, all from one sample in a study of CD8 T cells in Susac syndrome. Using its own MiXCR run on the immunoSEQ multiplex PCR reads, TCRdb lists one record per CDR3 protein. The sample holds about 190,000 distinct CDR3 sequences, approximately 95% seen once. Sequenced sample: CD4+ T cells from PBMCs. The receptors here all came from a human donor with Susac syndrome. The CDR3 runs from the conserved cysteine through the conserved F or W. A D gene is named only where the DNA matches it firmly. The size field is filled for only some rows; it gives once, few, many or a size class.

abundance	d_gene	j_gene	v_gene	CDR3nt	CDR3aa
.	.	TRBJ2-5	TRBV20-1	TGCAGTGCTAGAGCGGTTGCGGGGTCACTAGAGACCCAGTACTTC	CSARAVAGSLETQYF
once	.	TRBJ2-7	TRBV30	TGTGCCTGGAGTGTACCCGGGACGGGATACGAGCAGTACTTC	CAWSVPGTGYEQYF
.	TRBD1	TRBJ2-7	TRBV27	TGTGCCAGCAGTTTATCCCCGGGACAGGCCTACGAGCAGTACTTC	CASSLSPGQAYEQYF
once	TRBD2	TRBJ2-5	TRBV30	TGTGCCTGGCAGACCGGGACTAGGGGGGAGACCCAGTACTTC	CAWQTGTRGETQYF
.	.	TRBJ1-6	TRBV3-1	TGTGCCAGCAGTCCACCGAAGGGGTATAATTCACCCCTCCACTTT	CASSPPKGYNSPLHF
.	.	TRBJ1-1	TRBV5-6	TGTGCCAGCAGCTTTGGAACCACTGAAGCTTTCTTT	CASSFGTTEAFF
.	TRBD1	TRBJ2-3	TRBV7-3	TGTGCCAGCAGCCCCGCCGGGACAGGGAGCACGCAGTATTTT	CASSPAGTGSTQYF
.	.	TRBJ2-2	TRBV12-3/TRBV12-4	TGTGCCAGCAGAATAGGGGTTTTGAGCGCCGGGGAGCTGTTTTTT	CASRIGVLSAGELFF
.	.	TRBJ1-2	TRBV19	TGTGCCAGTATGGTCACCGGCAACTATGGCTACACCTTC	CASMVTGNYGYTF
.	TRBD2	TRBJ2-1	TRBV3-1	TGTGCCAGCAGCCAAGATGTAGCTAGCGGGATCAATGAGCAGTTCTTC	CASSQDVASGINEQFF
.	.	TRBJ1-3	TRBV4-2	TGTGCCAGCAGCTCAGGCCAGGACACTGGAAACACCATATATTTT	CASSSGQDTGNTIYF
.	.	TRBJ2-7	TRBV7-2	TGTGCCAGCAGCTTAGGTCCAGACTCCTACGAGCAGTACTTC	CASSLGPDSYEQYF
.	.	TRBJ2-7	TRBV6-5	TGTGCCAGCAGAACCACCTCCTCCACCTACGAGCAGTACTTC	CASRTTSSTYEQYF